This T cell receptor beta chain was profiled in a study of blood T cell repertoires in COVID-19. Study-wide context: Sources were T cells, B-cell-depleted T cells, or PBMCs; the material itself was cDNA or gDNA.

Method: immunoSEQ multiplex PCR; TCRdb's copy keeps in-frame clones and lacks some. The sample yields 90,000 to 110,000 clones, around 74% seen once. The sequencing input was peripheral blood. The clonotype was recovered from a woman in her 70s with acute or convalescent COVID-19.

CDR3 in amino acids: CASSESGPAGIETQYF. The DNA of the CDR3 is TGTGCCAGCAGTGAAAGCGGGCCGGCAGGGATCGAGACCCAGTACTTC. The J gene is TRBJ2-5, the V gene TRBV25-1; the D gene is possibly TRBD2 (6 bases). Germline lookup yields CDR1 MGHDK and CDR2 SYGVNS. Trimming shortened V by 2 bases and J by 5 bases, and 18 bases separated the two germline ends. There are 16 residues in the CDR3.